This TCR beta chain was sequenced during a study of T cell changes during pregnancy in multiple sclerosis. The protocol was immunoSEQ multiplex PCR, while the TCRdb copy is restricted to in-frame clones and leaves out a portion. The data hold 88,000 or so clones, with 90% to 95% observed a single time. The specimen was peripheral blood, collected before pregnancy. The sequence was obtained from a female donor with multiple sclerosis, enrolled in a pregnancy study.

The CDR3 nucleotides are TGTGCCTGGAGTGTCTTGGTAGCGGGGACCCAGTACTTC. Translating gives CAWSVLVAGTQYF. The V call is TRBV30, the J call TRBJ2-5; 7 bases align to TRBD2. The V gene's germline CDR1 is GTSNPN and CDR2 SVGIG (reference sequence). The V and J ends lost 0 bases and 7 bases, in that order; junction bases with no gene match: 5. CDR3 length: 13 amino acids.